A selection of T cell receptor beta chains follows, all from one sample in a study of T cells in localized non-small cell lung cancer. The method was immunoSEQ multiplex PCR; TCRdb's version includes in-frame clones alone and lacks a portion of them. This sample has tens of thousands of clones, with roughly 84% found just once. Sequenced here: peripheral blood, sampled before any cancer treatment. All receptors derive from an older male donor with stage I squamous cell lung carcinoma. Both conserved end residues are part of each CDR3. A D gene is named only where the DNA matches it firmly. Not all rows give a size; the values are once, few, many and, for expanded clones, a class.

TGTGCCAGCAGCCTGTTGGGGGCCATATATTTT,CASSLLGAIYF,.,TRBJ1-3,.,TRBV7-9
TGTGCCAGCAGCGCAACAGGGCTTGGAGGAGGCTACACCTTC,CASSATGLGGGYTF,.,TRBJ1-2,.,TRBV7-9
TGTGCCACCAGCAGGCAGCGGGGGACCTACAATGAGCAGTTCTTC,CATSRQRGTYNEQFF,TRBD2,TRBJ2-1,.,TRBV15
TGTGCCAGCAGCTTAGACGGACAGGGAACAGATACGCAGTATTTT,CASSLDGQGTDTQYF,TRBD1,TRBJ2-3,.,TRBV5-4
TGCGCCAGCAGCTTGGCAAGGCAGAAAGAGACCCAGTACTTC,CASSLARQKETQYF,.,TRBJ2-5,.,TRBV5-1
TGTGCCAGCAGCTTAGTTCGTGGGAGCTCCTACAATGAGCAGTTCTTC,CASSLVRGSSYNEQFF,.,TRBJ2-1,.,TRBV7-8
TGTGCCAGCAGCTTTGGAGGAGATACGCAGTATTTT,CASSFGGDTQYF,.,TRBJ2-3,once,TRBV5-6
TGTGCCAGCAGCGTGGGGGACAGGGGGCGCGGCGGCTACACCTTC,CASSVGDRGRGGYTF,TRBD1,TRBJ1-2,.,TRBV9
TGTGCCAGCAGCTTAAACAGGGTTTCGGGCTACACCTTC,CASSLNRVSGYTF,.,TRBJ1-2,few,TRBV7-2
TGTGCCAGCAGCTTAGTCCAGCCCCAGCATTTT,CASSLVQPQHF,.,TRBJ1-5,.,TRBV11-3
TGTGCCAGTAGAATCTCTGGGCGCATGAACACTGAAGCTTTCTTT,CASRISGRMNTEAFF,.,TRBJ1-1,.,TRBV19
TGTGCCAGCTCACGATCGACTAGCGGGGGGGCCTACAATGAGCAGTTCTTC,CASSRSTSGGAYNEQFF,TRBD2,TRBJ2-1,.,TRBV18
TGTGCCAGCAGAGGACCGGCATCCTACGAGCAGTACTTC,CASRGPASYEQYF,.,TRBJ2-7,.,TRBV27
TGCGCCAGCAGTGAGTCCGTGGGTGAACGGTTCTTC,CASSESVGERFF,.,TRBJ2-1,.,TRBV10-1
TGTGCCAGTGATGGCGGGGTGGGCAATCAGCCCCAGCATTTT,CASDGGVGNQPQHF,.,TRBJ1-5,.,TRBV19
TGTGCCAGCAGCCTCAGATCAATTCCTTCCTACGAGCAGTACTTC,CASSLRSIPSYEQYF,.,TRBJ2-7,once,TRBV11-2
TGTGCCAGTAGTATAAACGCCGCCGGGACGGGGTCCCAGTACTTC,CASSINAAGTGSQYF,.,TRBJ2-5,.,TRBV19
TGTGCTAGTGGTTTGGAGGTCAGGACCCCGGACTTC,CASGLEVRTPDF,.,TRBJ2-5,.,TRBV12-5
TGTGCCAGCAGCTTATCACTAGCGGGAGGAGAAAATGAGCAGTTCTTC,CASSLSLAGGENEQFF,TRBD2,TRBJ2-1,.,TRBV11-3
TGTGCCAGCAGCCAGTACCTCAGCCGGGACCGTAAGTTCTTC,CASSQYLSRDRKFF,.,TRBJ2-1,.,TRBV6-5
TGTGCCAGCAGTTTAGACCCGGGCCTAGCAACTGAAGCTTTCTTT,CASSLDPGLATEAFF,.,TRBJ1-1,.,TRBV27
TGCGCCAGCAGCACCGACAGCAATCAGCCCCAGCATTTT,CASSTDSNQPQHF,.,TRBJ1-5,once,TRBV5-1